Each of the 11 T cell receptor beta chains below was sequenced from the same sample in a study of cytomegalovirus exposure and HLA in healthy donors. PCR used 60 Vbeta primers and 13 Jbeta primers. The assay was immunoSEQ multiplex PCR, and TCRdb's table has in-frame clones only and misses some. Here the sample spans approximately 200,000 clones, approximately 83% being singletons. The sequenced material came from PBMCs. Receptors were obtained from a boy between 2 and 10 years old in good health and CMV-seronegative.

The J gene is TRBJ1-6, the V gene TRBV6-6; 8 nucleotides line up with TRBD1. J gave up 3 bases and V 5 bases, and 6 bases lay outside the gene matches. The CDR3 consists of 16 residues. In germline, CDR1 is MNHNY, CDR2 SVGAGI (reference sequence). The CDR3 coding sequence is TGTGCCAGCAGTGCGACAGGGGCCCGCTATAATTCACCCCTCCACTTT. Translation: CASSATGARYNSPLHF.

This clone was seen only once. The J gene is TRBJ1-1, the V gene TRBV7-9; no firm D call. The CDR3 extends over 13 amino acids. CDR1 and CDR2 from the germline V gene are SEHNR and FQNEAQ (reference sequence). V was clipped by 1 base and J by 2 bases, with 5 bases between them. CDR3 loop: CASSLGANTEAFF. Here the CDR3 DNA reads TGTGCCAGCAGCTTAGGGGCCAACACTGAAGCTTTCTTT. Supplemented by reference TRBV7-9 and TRBJ1-1, the full variable domain reads DTGVSQNPRHKITKRGQNVTFRCDPISEHNRLYWYRQTLGQGPEFLTYFQNEAQLEKSRLLSDRFSAERPKGSFSTLEIQRTEQGDSAMYLCASSLGANTEAFFGQGTRLTVV.

A single count supports this clone. The V and J genes are TRBV27 and TRBJ2-1, with a tentative D call TRBD1 (6 bases). The V gene's germline CDR1 is MNHEY and CDR2 SMNVEV (reference sequence). CDR3 length equals 15 residues. Between the trimmed V and J ends, which lost 6 bases and 0 bases, there was a span of 12 bases. CDR3 sequence reads: CASRGTGSSYNEQFF. DNA for the CDR3: TGTGCCAGCAGAGGAACAGGGAGCTCCTACAATGAGCAGTTCTTC.

This chain uses TRBV15 with TRBJ2-1; D unclear. The V gene's germline CDR1 is LNHNV and CDR2 YYDKDF (reference sequence). The length of the CDR3 is 13 residues. V lost 8 bases, J lost 1 base, and 9 bases lay in between. CDR3 DNA: TGTGCCACCGCGGAGAGTTCCTACAATGAGCAGTTCTTC. Amino acid sequence: CATAESSYNEQFF.

This clone was seen a few times. The chain couples TRBV27 to TRBJ2-2; 7 bases are a match to TRBD2. The CDR3 runs to 15 residues. The V and J ends lost 8 bases and 0 bases, in that order; junction bases with no gene match: 6. CDR1 is MNHEY and CDR2 is SMNVEV in the germline V gene (reference sequence). CDR3 sequence (DNA): TGTGCCAGCCTTAGCGGGTACGCGAACACCGGGGAGCTGTTTTTT. Protein product: CASLSGYANTGELFF.

The rearrangement joins TRBV6-5 to TRBJ2-5; D is uncertain. V was clipped by 8 bases and J by 5 bases, with 6 bases between them. The CDR3 loop spans 10 amino acids. The V gene's germline CDR1 is MNHEY and CDR2 SVGAGI. The CDR3: CASRLETQYF. The CDR3 nucleotides are TGTGCCAGCCGACTGGAGACCCAGTACTTC.

This chain uses TRBV6-1 with TRBJ1-2; D is undetermined. CDR1 is MNHNS and CDR2 is SASEGT in the germline V gene. V was cut by 4 bases and J by 4 bases, with 13 bases left in between. The CDR3 runs to 14 residues. CDR3 sequence (DNA): TGTGCCAGCAGTGTTTTTAGTGAGGCCTATGGCTACACCTTC. This codes for CASSVFSEAYGYTF.

The chain employs TRBV5-1 and TRBJ2-2; D not certain. This CDR3 spans 15 amino acids. Trimming removed 1 base from V and 6 bases from J, with 13 bases in between. Germline lookup yields CDR1 SGHRS and CDR2 YFSETQ. The DNA of the CDR3 is TGCGCCAGCAGCTTGTCATCATCCGGGTCCGGGGAGCTGTTTTTT. Its protein product is CASSLSSSGSGELFF.

This clone has a handful of counts. The V gene is TRBV7-3, the J gene TRBJ1-1; D remains ambiguous. Deletions cut 5 bases from V and 1 base from J, with 11 bases between. CDR3 length: 14 amino acids. Germline lookup yields CDR1 SGHTA and CDR2 FQGTGA. CDR3 DNA: TGTGCCAGCAGCCCGGGGTCTGGGAACACTGAAGCTTTCTTT. It encodes CASSPGSGNTEAFF.

This sequence joins TRBV28 and TRBJ2-1, with TRBD2 identical over 14 bases. Trimming at V came to 5 bases and at J to 7 bases, leaving 4 bases not matched to a gene. The CDR3 covers 15 residues. Germline V gene data show CDR1 as MDHEN and CDR2 as SYDVKM. In DNA form, the CDR3 reads TGTGCCAGCAGTCGCGGGACTAGCGGGGGAAATGAGCAGTTCTTC. Translating it yields CASSRGTSGGNEQFF.

The chain employs TRBV18 and TRBJ1-1; TRBD1 might be the D (5 bases). This CDR3 has 16 residues. Trimming pared 0 bases from V and 4 bases from J, leaving 15 bases between. Germline values: CDR1 KGHSH, CDR2 LQKENI. CDR3 in amino acids: CASSPPRGGGITEAFF. The CDR3 DNA reads TGTGCCAGCTCACCACCGCGGGGTGGGGGTATCACTGAAGCTTTCTTT.